The table lists the clone carrying this T cell receptor beta chain with a few counts. Its target is not known. These data come from a study of cytomegalovirus exposure and HLA in healthy donors. The wider study: An earlier analysis found under 130 million unique TCR beta sequences from about 190 million T cells.

The study, taken as a whole, reports: Later on, analysis showed that most CMV-associated TCR beta chains appeared to be HLA-restricted. Most likely, a cluster of highly shared sequence variants arose as a sequencing artifact. TCR beta V- and J-gene trimming, according to a later analysis, was linked to a missense DCLRE1C variant.

PCR amplification relied on 60 Vbeta primers (plus 13 Jbeta primers). Clones were sequenced by immunoSEQ multiplex PCR, and TCRdb holds only the in-frame ones, with some missing. The sample contains some 110,000 clones, about two thirds of which appear only once. CDR3 length equals 18 residues. Germline loops: CDR1 SGHRS, CDR2 YFSETQ. V lost 3 bases to trimming and J lost 0 bases; unmatched junction nucleotides: 9. The material sequenced was PBMCs. The sequence came from a female donor in good health and CMV-seronegative. J is TRBJ2-3 and V is TRBV5-1; 11 bases agree with TRBD1. The DNA of the CDR3 is TGCGCCAGCAGCTCGGGACAGGGGGGGGTAACTAGCACAGATACGCAGTATTTT. Amino acids: CASSSGQGGVTSTDTQYF.